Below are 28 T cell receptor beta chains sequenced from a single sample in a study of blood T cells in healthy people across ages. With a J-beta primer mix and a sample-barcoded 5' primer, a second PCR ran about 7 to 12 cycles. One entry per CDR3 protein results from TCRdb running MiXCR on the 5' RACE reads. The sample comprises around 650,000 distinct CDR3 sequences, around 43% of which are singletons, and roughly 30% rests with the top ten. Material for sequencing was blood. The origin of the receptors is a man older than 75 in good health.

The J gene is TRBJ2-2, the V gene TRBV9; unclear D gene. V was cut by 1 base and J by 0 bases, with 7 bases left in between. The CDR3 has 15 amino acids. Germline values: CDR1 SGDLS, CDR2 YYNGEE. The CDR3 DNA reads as TGTGCCAGCAGCGTATCAGGATCGAACACCGGGGAGCTGTTTTTT. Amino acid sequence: CASSVSGSNTGELFF.

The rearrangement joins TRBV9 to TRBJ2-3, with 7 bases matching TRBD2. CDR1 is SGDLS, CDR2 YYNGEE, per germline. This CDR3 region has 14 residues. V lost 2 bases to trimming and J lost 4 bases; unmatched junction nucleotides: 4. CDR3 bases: TGTGCCAGCAGCGTTGGGGGGGTAGCAGATACGCAGTATTTT. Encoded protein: CASSVGGVADTQYF.

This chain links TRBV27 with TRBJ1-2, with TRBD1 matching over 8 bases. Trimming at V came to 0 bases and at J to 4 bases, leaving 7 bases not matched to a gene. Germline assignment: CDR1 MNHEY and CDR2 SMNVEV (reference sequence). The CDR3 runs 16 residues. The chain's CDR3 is CASSLSGQGAPYGYTF. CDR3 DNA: TGTGCCAGCAGTTTATCCGGGCAGGGGGCACCCTATGGCTACACCTTC.

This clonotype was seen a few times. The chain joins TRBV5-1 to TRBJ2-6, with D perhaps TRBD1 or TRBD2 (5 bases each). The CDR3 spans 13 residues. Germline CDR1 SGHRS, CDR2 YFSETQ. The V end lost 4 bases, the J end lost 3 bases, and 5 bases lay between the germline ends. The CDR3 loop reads CASSGGGANVLTF. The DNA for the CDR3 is TGCGCCAGCAGCGGGGGTGGGGCCAACGTCCTGACTTTC.

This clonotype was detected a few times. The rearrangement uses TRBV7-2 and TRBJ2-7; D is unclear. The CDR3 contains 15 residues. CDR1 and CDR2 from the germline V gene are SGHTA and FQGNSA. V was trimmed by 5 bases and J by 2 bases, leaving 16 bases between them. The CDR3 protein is CASSPQLFWTYEQYF. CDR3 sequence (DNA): TGTGCCAGCAGCCCGCAATTATTCTGGACCTACGAGCAGTACTTC.

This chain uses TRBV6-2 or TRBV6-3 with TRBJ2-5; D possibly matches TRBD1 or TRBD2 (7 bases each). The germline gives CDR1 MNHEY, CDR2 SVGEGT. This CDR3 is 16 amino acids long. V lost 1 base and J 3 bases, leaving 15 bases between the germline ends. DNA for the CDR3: TGTGCCAGCAGTTACTGGGACAGCGGGAATAAAGAGACCCAGTACTTC. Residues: CASSYWDSGNKETQYF.

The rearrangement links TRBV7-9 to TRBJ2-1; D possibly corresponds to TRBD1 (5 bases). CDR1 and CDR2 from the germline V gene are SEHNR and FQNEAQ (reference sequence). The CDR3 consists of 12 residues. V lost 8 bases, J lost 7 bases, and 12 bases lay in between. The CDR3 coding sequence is TGTGCCAGCCAGGGAAGGGTTAATGAGCAGTTCTTC. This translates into CASQGRVNEQFF.

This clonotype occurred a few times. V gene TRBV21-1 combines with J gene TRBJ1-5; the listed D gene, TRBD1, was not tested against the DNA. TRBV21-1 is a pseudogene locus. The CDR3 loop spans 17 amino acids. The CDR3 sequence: CASSKVGTNSGNQPQHF. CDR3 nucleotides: TGTGCCAGCAGCAAAGTCGGGACGAACTCGGGCAATCAGCCCCAGCATTTT.

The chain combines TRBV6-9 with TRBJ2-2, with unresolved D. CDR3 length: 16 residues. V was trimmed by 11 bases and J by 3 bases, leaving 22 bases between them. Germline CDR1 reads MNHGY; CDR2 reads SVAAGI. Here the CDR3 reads CASIDRAVLDTGELFF. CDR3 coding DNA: TGTGCCTCCATAGACCGGGCAGTCCTAGACACCGGGGAGCTGTTTTTT.

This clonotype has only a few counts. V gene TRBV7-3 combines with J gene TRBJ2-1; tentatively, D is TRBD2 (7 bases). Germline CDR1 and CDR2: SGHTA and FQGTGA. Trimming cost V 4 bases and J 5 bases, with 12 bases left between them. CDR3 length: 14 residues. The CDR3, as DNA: TGTGCCAGCAGCTCGGGGGGCTTTAACAATGAGCAGTTCTTC. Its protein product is CASSSGGFNNEQFF.

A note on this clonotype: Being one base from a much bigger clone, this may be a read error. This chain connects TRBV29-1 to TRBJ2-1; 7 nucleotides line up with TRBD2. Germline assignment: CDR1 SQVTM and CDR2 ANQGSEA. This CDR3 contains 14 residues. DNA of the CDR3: TGCAGCGTTGACGCGGGAGACCCTCTCAATGGGCAGTTCTTC. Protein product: CSVDAGDPLNGQFF.

The CDR3 reads CASSQVGVNTEAFF. In DNA, the CDR3 is TGTGCCAGCAGCCAAGTAGGGGTGAACACTGAAGCTTTCTTT. J is TRBJ1-1 and V is TRBV3-1, with a tentative D call TRBD1 (5 bases). Germline loops: CDR1 LGHDT, CDR2 YNNKEL (reference sequence). This CDR3 comprises 14 residues. The ends were cut back, 1 base at V and 0 bases at J, with 6 bases in the middle.

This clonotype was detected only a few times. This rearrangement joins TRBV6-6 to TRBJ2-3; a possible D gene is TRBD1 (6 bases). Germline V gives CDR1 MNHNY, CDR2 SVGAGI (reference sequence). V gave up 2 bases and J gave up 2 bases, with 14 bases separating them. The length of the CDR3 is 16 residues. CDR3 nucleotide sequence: TGTGCCAGCAGTTACGGACCGACAGGTTCCACAGATACGCAGTATTTT. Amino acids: CASSYGPTGSTDTQYF.

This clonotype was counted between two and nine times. CDR3 region: CASSLAGSSNVYGYTF. The CDR3 DNA is TGTGCCAGCAGCTTAGCCGGTTCATCAAACGTTTATGGCTACACCTTC. The V and J genes are TRBV7-9 and TRBJ1-2; D is uncertain. The CDR3 consists of 16 residues. Trimming removed 0 bases at V and 5 bases at J, with 16 bases between. Germline CDR1 SEHNR, CDR2 FQNEAQ (reference sequence).

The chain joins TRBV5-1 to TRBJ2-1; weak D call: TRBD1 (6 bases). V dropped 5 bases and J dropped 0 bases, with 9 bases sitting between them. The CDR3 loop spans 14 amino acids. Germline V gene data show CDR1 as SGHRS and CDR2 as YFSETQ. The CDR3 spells CASRPDSSYNEQFF. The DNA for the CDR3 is TGCGCCAGCAGACCGGACAGCTCCTACAATGAGCAGTTCTTC.

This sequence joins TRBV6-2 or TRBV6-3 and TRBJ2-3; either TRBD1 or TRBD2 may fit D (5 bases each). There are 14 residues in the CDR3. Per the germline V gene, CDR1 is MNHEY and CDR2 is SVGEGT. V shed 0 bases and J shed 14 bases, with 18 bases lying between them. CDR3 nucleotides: TGTGCCAGCAGTTACTCGAGGGCCCCAGGGCATTCGTATTTT. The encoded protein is CASSYSRAPGHSYF.

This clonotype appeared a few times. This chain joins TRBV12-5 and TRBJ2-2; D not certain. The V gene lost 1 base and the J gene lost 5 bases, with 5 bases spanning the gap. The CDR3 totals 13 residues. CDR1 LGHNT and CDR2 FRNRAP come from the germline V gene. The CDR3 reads CASGLEVTGELFF. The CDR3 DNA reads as TGTGCTAGTGGTTTGGAAGTTACCGGGGAGCTGTTTTTT.

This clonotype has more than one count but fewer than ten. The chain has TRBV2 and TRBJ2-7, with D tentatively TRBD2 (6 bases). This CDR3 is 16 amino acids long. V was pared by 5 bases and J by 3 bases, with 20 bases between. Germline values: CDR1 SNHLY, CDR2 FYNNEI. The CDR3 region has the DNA TGTGCCAGCAGTCGGGGGATACAGAGGACCATCTACGAGCAGTACTTC. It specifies CASSRGIQRTIYEQYF.

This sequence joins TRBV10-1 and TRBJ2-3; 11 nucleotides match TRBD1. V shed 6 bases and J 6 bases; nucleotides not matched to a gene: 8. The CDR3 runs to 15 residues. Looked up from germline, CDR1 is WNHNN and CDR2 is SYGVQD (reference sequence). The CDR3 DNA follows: TGCGCCAGCAGCGAAGGGACAGGGGGAGTTGATACGCAGTATTTT. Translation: CASSEGTGGVDTQYF.

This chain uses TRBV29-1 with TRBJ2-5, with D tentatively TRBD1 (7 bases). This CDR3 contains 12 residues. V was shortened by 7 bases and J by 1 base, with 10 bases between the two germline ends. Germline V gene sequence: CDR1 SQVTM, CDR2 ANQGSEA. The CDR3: CSGGTVQETQYF. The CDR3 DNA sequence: TGCAGCGGCGGGACAGTCCAAGAGACCCAGTACTTC.

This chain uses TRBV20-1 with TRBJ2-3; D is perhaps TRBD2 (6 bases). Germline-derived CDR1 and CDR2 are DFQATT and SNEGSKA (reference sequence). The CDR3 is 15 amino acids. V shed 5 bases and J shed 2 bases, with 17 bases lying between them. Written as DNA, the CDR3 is TGCAGTGCTCACCCGGTAGCGGAGTACACAGATACGCAGTATTTT. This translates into CSAHPVAEYTDTQYF.

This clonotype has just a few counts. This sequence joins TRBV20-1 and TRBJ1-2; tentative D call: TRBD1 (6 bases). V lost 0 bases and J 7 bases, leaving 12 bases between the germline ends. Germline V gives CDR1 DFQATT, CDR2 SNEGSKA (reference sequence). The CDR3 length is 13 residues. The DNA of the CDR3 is TGCAGTGCTAGAGACGGACAGTTGAGTGGCTACACCTTC. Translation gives CSARDGQLSGYTF.

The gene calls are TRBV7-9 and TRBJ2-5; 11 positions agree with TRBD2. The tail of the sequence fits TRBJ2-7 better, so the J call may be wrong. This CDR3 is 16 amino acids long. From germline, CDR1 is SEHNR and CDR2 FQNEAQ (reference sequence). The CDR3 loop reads CASSLSTGTSGIEQYF. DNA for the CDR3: TGTGCCAGCAGCCTATCCACCGGGACTAGCGGAATCGAGCAGTACTTC.

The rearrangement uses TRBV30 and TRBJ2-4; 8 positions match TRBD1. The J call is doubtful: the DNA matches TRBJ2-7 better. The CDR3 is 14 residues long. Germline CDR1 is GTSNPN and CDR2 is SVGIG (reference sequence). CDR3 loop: CAWSPGTGSYEQYF. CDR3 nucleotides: TGTGCCTGGAGTCCCGGGACAGGCTCCTACGAGCAGTACTTC.

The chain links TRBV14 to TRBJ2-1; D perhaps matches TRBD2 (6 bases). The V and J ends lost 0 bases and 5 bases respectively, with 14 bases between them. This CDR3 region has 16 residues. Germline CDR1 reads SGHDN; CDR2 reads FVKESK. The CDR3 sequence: CASSQDGGIGNNEQFF. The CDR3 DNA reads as TGTGCCAGCAGCCAAGATGGAGGGATTGGTAACAATGAGCAGTTCTTC.

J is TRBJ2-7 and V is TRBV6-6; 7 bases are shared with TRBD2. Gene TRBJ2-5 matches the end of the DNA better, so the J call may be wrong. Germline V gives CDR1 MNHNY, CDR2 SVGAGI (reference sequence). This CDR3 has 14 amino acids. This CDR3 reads CASTSGKVYLTQYF. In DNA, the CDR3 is TGTGCCAGCACAAGCGGGAAAGTGTATTTGACCCAGTACTTC.

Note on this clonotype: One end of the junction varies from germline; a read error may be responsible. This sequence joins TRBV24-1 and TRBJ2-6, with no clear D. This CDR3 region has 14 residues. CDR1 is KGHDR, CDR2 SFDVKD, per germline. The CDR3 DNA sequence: TGTGCCGCCAGTGACTCCGGGGGGGCCAACGTCCTGACTTTC. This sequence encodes CAASDSGGANVLTF.

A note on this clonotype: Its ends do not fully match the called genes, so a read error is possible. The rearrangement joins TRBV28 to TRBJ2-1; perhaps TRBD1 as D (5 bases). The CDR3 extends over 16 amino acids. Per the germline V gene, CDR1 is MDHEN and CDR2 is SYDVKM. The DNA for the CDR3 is TGTGCCGCGAACGACTTGGGGCCCCTCGCTTCCAATAAGCAGTTCTTC. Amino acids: CAANDLGPLASNKQFF.